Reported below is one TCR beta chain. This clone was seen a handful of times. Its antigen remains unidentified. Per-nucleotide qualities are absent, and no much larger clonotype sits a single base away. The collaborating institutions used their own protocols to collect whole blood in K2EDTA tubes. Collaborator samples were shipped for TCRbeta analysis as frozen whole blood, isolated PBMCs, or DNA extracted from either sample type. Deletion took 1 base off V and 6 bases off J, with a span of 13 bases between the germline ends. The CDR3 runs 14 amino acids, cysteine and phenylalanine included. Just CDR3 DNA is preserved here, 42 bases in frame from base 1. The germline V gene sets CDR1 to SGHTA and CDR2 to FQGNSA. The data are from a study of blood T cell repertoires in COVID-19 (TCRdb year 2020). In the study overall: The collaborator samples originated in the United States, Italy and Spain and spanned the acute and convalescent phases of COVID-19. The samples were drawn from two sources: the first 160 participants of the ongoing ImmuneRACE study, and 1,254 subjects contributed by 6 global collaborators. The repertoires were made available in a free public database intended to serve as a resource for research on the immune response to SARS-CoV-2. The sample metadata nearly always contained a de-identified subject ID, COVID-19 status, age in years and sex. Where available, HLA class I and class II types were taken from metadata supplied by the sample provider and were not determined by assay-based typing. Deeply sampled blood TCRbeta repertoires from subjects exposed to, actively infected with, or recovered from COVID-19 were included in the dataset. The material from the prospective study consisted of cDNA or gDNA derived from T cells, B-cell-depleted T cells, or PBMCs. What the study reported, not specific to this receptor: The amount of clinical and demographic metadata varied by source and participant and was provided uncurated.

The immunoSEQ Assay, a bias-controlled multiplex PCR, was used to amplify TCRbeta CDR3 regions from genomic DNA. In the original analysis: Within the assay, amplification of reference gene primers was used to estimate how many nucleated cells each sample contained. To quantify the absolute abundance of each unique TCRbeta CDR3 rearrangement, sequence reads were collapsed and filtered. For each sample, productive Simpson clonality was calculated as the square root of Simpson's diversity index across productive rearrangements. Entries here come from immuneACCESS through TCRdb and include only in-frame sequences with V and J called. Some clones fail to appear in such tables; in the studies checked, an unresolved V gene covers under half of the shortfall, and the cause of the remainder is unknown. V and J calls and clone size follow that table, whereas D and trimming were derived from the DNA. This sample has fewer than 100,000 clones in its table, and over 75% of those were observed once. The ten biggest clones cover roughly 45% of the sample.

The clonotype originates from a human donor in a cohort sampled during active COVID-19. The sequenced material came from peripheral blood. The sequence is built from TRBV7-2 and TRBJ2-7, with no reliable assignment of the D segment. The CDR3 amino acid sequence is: CASSLGLSFPEQYF. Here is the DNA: TGTGCCAGCAGCTTAGGTCTATCTTTCCCCGAGCAGTACTTC.